The present entry profiles one TCR beta chain with its context. Antigen: not known. V was cut by 6 bases and J by 5 bases, with 17 bases left in between. The CDR3 spans 15 residues. CDR1 is MGHRA and CDR2 is YSYEKL in the germline V gene. The PCR used 60 Vbeta and 13 Jbeta primers. Sequencing was performed with immunoSEQ multiplex PCR; in TCRdb, only in-frame clones are kept and a portion is missing. The sample consists of some 270,000 clones, 75% to 85% of them appearing once. This specimen belongs to a study of cytomegalovirus exposure and HLA in healthy donors. General observations from the study: Specific recognition of CMV antigens was confirmed in vitro for a few chains (all CMV-associated). According to an earlier analysis, most TCR beta V segments yielded productive rearrangements about 87% or about 30% of the time. Reports indicate that TCR beta sequences accurately predicted the HLA-A and HLA-B alleles of most subjects.

Sequencing input: PBMCs. The V call is TRBV4-1, the J call TRBJ1-5, with D perhaps matching TRBD1 (6 bases). The sequence derives from a girl under 10 years old in good health and CMV-seronegative. The CDR3 sequence is CASSRVGGGDQPQHF. In DNA, the CDR3 is TGCGCCAGCAGTAGAGTCGGAGGGGGGGATCAGCCCCAGCATTTT.